This T cell receptor (beta chain) emerged from a study of blood T cells in healthy people across ages. Study results and caveats: Any changes in expanded clonotypes were possibly confounded, as donor CMV status remained unknown. Both naive CD4+ cell counts and diversity were greater in long-lived donors than in aged donors.

The length of the CDR3 is 15 residues. J gave up 5 bases and V 5 bases, and 12 bases lay outside the gene matches. Germline CDR1 and CDR2: PRHDT and FYEKMQ (reference sequence). For this clonotype: Its target is unknown.

With a J-beta primer mix and a sample-barcoded 5' primer, a second PCR ran about 6 to 11 cycles. One entry per CDR3 protein, called by TCRdb with MiXCR from the 5' RACE reads. The sample includes roughly 560,000 distinct CDR3 sequences, around 24% of them seen just once. The people who gave samples were healthy Caucasians from Russia, aged roughly 6 to 100. These data are also associated with another study on T cells of mothers and their children. That work states: Extracted RNA, in its entirety, went into cDNA synthesis at 1.5 ug per 15 ul.

The material sequenced was blood. The chain links TRBV13 to TRBJ2-7, with TRBD1 identical over 7 bases. This clonotype was sampled from a boy under 18 in good health. CDR3 in amino acids: CASSIRGGYPDEQYF. In DNA, the CDR3 is TGTGCCAGCAGCATTCGAGGGGGCTACCCGGACGAGCAGTACTTC.